A selection of T cell receptor beta chains follows, all from one sample in a study of T cell responses to AZD1222 COVID-19 vaccine. This table comes from immunoSEQ multiplex PCR, and its TCRdb copy is limited to in-frame clones, with some not included. Of 68,000 or so clones listed, more than 70% are singletons. Material: peripheral blood, obtained on day 0 of AZD1222 vaccination. The receptors stem from an adult in good health. Both conserved end residues are part of each CDR3. The order of the fields is clone size, D gene, V gene, CDR3 protein. A D gene is named only where the DNA matches it firmly. Clone size is not always given. Where it is, it says once, few, many or a class for expanded clones.

>few|NA|TRBV28
CASSGGAGNTIYF
>NA|TRBD2|TRBV6-5
CASSPPGLPYNEQFF
>NA|TRBD1|TRBV10-3
CAISDRGQGYEQYF
>NA|TRBD1|TRBV6-2/TRBV6-3
CASSYRGGGMDSPLHF
>once|NA|TRBV4-2
CASSQWGAGEDTGELFF
>NA|NA|TRBV19
CASSPRDRGYTF
>NA|NA|TRBV28
CASSFPEYNQPQHF
>NA|TRBD1|TRBV4-2
CASSARDSSYEQYF
>NA|NA|TRBV11-3
CASSRSLNLPGIGHKDTIYF
>NA|NA|TRBV10-1
CASSRDPTGELFF
>NA|TRBD2|TRBV7-2
CASSLGLAGVGEQYF
>NA|NA|TRBV9
CASSPVSGANVLTF
>once|NA|TRBV4-2
CASSRDFSGTSYEQYF
>NA|NA|TRBV28
CASSRWFQSTEAFF
>NA|TRBD2|TRBV29-1
CSVPRLAGGHEQFF
>NA|TRBD1|TRBV6-1
CASSEASRTGPYGYTF
>NA|NA|TRBV6-2/TRBV6-3
CASSFGRRVTEAFF
>once|NA|TRBV7-9
CASKRGSEAFF
>NA|TRBD2|TRBV5-1
CASSLALGLSGSSYEQYF
>NA|NA|TRBV7-3
CASSLSFNRAQYF
>NA|TRBD2|TRBV3-1/TRBV3-2
CASSPRRVGGSKYF
>few|NA|TRBV4-3
CASSPGLVGNYGYTF
>NA|TRBD2|TRBV19
CASSRLAGGYNEQFF
>NA|TRBD1|TRBV7-9
CASSHRDRGDSPLHF
>NA|NA|TRBV28
CASSLPTPQSFYTF
>NA|NA|TRBV9
CASSATGTSYEQYF
>NA|NA|TRBV27
CASSPRWFGAGQPQHF
>NA|NA|TRBV5-1
CASSLRWDGHVNNEQFF
>NA|NA|TRBV13
CASSPRYTGELFF
>NA|NA|TRBV30
CAWSVQDGTPLHF
>NA|NA|TRBV7-2
CASSLAGTINYGYTF
>NA|NA|TRBV12-3/TRBV12-4
CASSFPGGNEQFF
>NA|NA|TRBV27
CASTGHPPVDTEAFF
>NA|NA|TRBV28
CASRSIRGPFNEKLFF
>NA|NA|TRBV5-1
CASSLAQDTQAGTQYF
>NA|NA|TRBV5-4
CASSLTATYNEQFF
>NA|NA|TRBV19
CASSIRRGHGNEQFF
>NA|TRBD2|TRBV24-1
CATSRLSSGSSGTTGELFF
>once|TRBD2|TRBV11-2
CASSLEGIAGLNEQFF
>NA|NA|TRBV3-1/TRBV3-2
CASSQGGIRDTQYF
>NA|NA|TRBV5-4
CASSLTGNEQYF
>once|TRBD1|TRBV30
CAWSKGAGNQPQHF
>once|TRBD1|TRBV2
CASSLGQGKVNEQFF
>NA|NA|TRBV28
CASMRTGSSPLHF
>NA|NA|TRBV24-1
CATSYQGAPGELFF
>NA|NA|TRBV14
CASSIRRYEQYF
>NA|NA|TRBV7-2
CASSFYAAGSYSNQPQHF
>NA|NA|TRBV6-4
CASSDSGGGTDTQYF
>few|NA|TRBV7-2
CASSFYGSGNTIYF
>NA|NA|TRBV15
CATVGRSGVTEAFF
>NA|NA|TRBV9
CASSVGSDGVSSYEQYF
>NA|TRBD2|TRBV28
CASSYISGGPSYNEQFF
>NA|TRBD1|TRBV24-1
CATSDSRGRGHYSNQPQHF